Detailed here is one T cell receptor beta chain. The data were obtained in a study of blood T cell repertoires in COVID-19. Overall study context: COVID-19 samples collected from the United States, Italy and Spain covered acute and convalescent phases. PBMCs, B-cell-depleted T cells, or T cells provided the cDNA or gDNA that made up the material.

Methods used by the authors: Amplified reference gene primers provided the basis for estimating nucleated cell counts. Some clones are missing from TCRdb's copy, which holds only in-frame ones; the method was immunoSEQ multiplex PCR. V, J and clone size derive from that table, while D and trimming were established from the DNA sequence. The sample contains roughly 100,000 clones, about 82% of which appear only once. Germline loops: CDR1 SGHNT, CDR2 YENEEA. The CDR3 consists of 14 residues. Trimming left V 1 base short and J 1 base short, with 6 bases between. The TCR sequence derives from a human donor in a cohort sampled during active COVID-19. The genes are TRBV11-3 and TRBJ2-3; D gene uncertain. The sample consisted of peripheral blood. This CDR3 reads CASSLGTGTDTQYF. The CDR3 DNA reads as TGTGCCAGCAGCTTAGGTACAGGCACAGATACGCAGTATTTT.